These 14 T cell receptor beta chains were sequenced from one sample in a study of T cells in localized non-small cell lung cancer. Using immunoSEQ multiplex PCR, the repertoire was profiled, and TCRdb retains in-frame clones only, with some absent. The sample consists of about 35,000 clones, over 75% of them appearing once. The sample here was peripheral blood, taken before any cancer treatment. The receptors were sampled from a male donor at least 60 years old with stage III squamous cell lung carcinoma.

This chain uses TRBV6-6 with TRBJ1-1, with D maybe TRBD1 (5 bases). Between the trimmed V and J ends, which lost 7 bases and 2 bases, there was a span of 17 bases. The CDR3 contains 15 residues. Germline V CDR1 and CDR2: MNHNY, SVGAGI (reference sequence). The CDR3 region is CASINSRAGNTEAFF. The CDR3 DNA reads TGTGCCAGCATTAACTCCAGGGCGGGAAACACTGAAGCTTTCTTT.

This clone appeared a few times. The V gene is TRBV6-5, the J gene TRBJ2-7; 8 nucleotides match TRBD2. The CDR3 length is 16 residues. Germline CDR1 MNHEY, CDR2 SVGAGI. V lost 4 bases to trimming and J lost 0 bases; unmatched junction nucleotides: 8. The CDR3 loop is CASSSPVSGGSYEQYF. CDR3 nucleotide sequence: TGTGCCAGCAGTTCCCCAGTCAGCGGGGGCTCCTACGAGCAGTACTTC.

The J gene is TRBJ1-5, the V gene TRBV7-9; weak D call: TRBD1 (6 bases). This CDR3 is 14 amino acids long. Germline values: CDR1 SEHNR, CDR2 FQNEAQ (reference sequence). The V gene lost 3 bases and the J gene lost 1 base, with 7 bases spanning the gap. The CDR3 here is CASSLDSSNQPQHF. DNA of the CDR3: TGTGCCAGCAGCTTGGACAGCAGCAATCAGCCCCAGCATTTT.

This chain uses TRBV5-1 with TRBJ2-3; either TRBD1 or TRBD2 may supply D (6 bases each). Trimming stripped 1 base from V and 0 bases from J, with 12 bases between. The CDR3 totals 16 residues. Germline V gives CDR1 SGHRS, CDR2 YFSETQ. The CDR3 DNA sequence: TGCGCCAGCAGCTTGTTCGGGGGCGGCAGCACAGATACGCAGTATTTT. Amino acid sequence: CASSLFGGGSTDTQYF.

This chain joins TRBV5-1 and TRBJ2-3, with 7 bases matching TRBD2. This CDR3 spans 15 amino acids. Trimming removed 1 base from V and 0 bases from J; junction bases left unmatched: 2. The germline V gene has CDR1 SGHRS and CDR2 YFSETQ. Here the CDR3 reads CASSLSAGSTDTQYF. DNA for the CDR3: TGCGCCAGCAGCTTGTCAGCGGGGAGCACAGATACGCAGTATTTT.

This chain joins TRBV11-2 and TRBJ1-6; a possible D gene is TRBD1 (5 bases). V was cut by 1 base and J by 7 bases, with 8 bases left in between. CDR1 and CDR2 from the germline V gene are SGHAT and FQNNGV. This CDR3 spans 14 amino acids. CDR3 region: CASSLGRVNSPLHF. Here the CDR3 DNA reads TGTGCCAGCAGCTTAGGCAGGGTAAATTCACCCCTCCACTTT.

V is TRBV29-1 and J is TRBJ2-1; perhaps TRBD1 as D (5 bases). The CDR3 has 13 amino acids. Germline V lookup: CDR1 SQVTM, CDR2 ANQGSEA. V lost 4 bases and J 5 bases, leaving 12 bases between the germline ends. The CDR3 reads CSVGVGANNEQFF. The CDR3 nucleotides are TGCAGCGTTGGAGTAGGGGCTAACAATGAGCAGTTCTTC.

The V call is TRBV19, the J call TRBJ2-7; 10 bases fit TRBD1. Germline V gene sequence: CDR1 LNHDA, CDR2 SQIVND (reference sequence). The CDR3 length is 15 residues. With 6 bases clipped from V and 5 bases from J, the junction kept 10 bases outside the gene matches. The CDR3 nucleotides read TGTGCCAGTAGACCCCGGGACAGGGGAACCGACGAGCAGTACTTC. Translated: CASRPRDRGTDEQYF.

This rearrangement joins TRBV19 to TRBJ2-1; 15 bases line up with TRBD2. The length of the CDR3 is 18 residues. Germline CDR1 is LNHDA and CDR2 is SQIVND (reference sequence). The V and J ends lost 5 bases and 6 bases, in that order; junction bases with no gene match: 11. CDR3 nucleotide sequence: TGTGCCAGTAGTCGGACTAGCGGGGGGGCCGCGGCTAGCAATGAGCAGTTCTTC. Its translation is CASSRTSGGAAASNEQFF.

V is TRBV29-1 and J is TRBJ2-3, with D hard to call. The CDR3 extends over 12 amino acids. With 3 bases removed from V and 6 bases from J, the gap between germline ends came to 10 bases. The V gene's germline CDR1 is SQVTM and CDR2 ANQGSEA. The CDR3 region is CSVETPWDTQYF. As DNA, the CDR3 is TGCAGCGTTGAGACGCCCTGGGATACGCAGTATTTT.

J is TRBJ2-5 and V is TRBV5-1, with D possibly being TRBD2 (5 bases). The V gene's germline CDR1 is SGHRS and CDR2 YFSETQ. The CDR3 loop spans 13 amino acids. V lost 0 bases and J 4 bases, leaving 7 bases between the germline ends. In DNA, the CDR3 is TGCGCCAGCAGCTTGGGCGAGGGAGAGACCCAGTACTTC. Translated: CASSLGEGETQYF.

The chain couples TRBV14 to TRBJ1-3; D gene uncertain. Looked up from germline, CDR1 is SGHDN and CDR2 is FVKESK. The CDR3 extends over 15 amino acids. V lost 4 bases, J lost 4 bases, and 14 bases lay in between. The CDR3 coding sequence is TGTGCCAGCAGCCCTCGCGAAGGGCTCGGAAACACCATATATTTT. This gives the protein CASSPREGLGNTIYF.

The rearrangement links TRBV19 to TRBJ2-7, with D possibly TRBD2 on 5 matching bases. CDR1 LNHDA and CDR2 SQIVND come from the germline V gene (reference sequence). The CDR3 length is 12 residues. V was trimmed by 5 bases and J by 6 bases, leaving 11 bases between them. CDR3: CASSSRESEQYF. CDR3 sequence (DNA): TGTGCCAGTAGTTCCCGGGAATCCGAGCAGTACTTC.

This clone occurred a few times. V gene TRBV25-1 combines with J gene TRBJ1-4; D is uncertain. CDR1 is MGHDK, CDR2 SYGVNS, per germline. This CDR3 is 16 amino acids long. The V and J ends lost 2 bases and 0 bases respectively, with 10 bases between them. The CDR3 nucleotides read TGTGCCAGCAGTGAACCGATGCACGCAACTAATGAAAAACTGTTTTTT. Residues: CASSEPMHATNEKLFF.